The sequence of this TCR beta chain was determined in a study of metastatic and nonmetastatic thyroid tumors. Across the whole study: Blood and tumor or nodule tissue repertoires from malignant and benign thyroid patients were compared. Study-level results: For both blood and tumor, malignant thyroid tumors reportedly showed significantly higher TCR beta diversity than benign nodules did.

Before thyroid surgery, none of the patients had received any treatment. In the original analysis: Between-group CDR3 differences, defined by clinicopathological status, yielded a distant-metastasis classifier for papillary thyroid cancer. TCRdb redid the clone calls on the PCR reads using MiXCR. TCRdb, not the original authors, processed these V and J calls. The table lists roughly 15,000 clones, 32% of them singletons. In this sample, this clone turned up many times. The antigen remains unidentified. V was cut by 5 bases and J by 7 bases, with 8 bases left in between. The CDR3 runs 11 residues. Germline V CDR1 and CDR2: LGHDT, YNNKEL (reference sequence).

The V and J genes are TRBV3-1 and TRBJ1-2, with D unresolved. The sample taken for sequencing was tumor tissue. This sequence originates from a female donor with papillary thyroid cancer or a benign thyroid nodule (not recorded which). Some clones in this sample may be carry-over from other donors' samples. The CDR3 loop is CASSNRGGYTF. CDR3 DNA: TGTGCCAGCAGCAATCGGGGTGGCTACACCTTC.